One and the same sample provided the 20 T cell receptor beta chains below, sequenced in a study of a mutant IDH1 vaccine in newly diagnosed glioma. These receptors have no known antigen. Assay: immunoSEQ multiplex PCR; the TCRdb copy retains only in-frame clones and omits some. The data hold just over 60,000 clones, with 80% to 85% observed a single time. Time point meaning: week 47, end of study. Every vaccination contained 300 ug of the mutant IDH1 20-mer peptide and was paired with topical imiquimod. The sequenced sample was PBMCs, obtained from a glioma patient whose treatment included an IDH1 peptide vaccine. Receptors originate from a man aged 25-45 years with glioma.

The rearrangement joins TRBV4-2 to TRBJ2-5, with TRBD1 matching 11 bases. The CDR3 runs to 14 residues. Per the germline V gene, CDR1 is LGHNA and CDR2 is YNFKEQ. Unmatched junction bases numbered 2, after V lost 4 bases and J lost 4 bases. In nucleotides, the CDR3 is TGTGCCAGCAGCCGGGACAGGGGGGGAGAGACCCAGTACTTC. Translating it yields CASSRDRGGETQYF.

V usage is TRBV6-6 and J usage is TRBJ2-5; possible D gene TRBD1, 6 bases. Germline V gene sequence: CDR1 MNHNY, CDR2 SVGAGI (reference sequence). V lost 2 bases to trimming and J lost 2 bases, with 9 bases between them. The CDR3 loop spans 14 amino acids. The CDR3: CASSYLGAQETQYF. The CDR3 coding sequence is TGTGCCAGCAGTTACCTGGGGGCGCAAGAGACCCAGTACTTC.

CDR3 DNA: TGTGCCAGTAGGGGGGTCGTAGATCCCGGGACAGCGAATAACTATGGCTACACCTTC. It specifies CASRGVVDPGTANNYGYTF. The chain joins TRBV19 to TRBJ1-2; 7 positions match TRBD1. The CDR3 is 19 amino acids. The V gene end was trimmed by 6 bases and the J gene end by 1 base; junction bases not matched to a gene: 20. From germline, CDR1 is LNHDA and CDR2 SQIVND (reference sequence).

The chain combines TRBV5-1 with TRBJ1-2, with 8 bases lining up with TRBD1. The V segment lost 3 bases and the J segment 7 bases; nucleotides outside the gene matches: 11. Germline lookup yields CDR1 SGHRS and CDR2 YFSETQ. This CDR3 spans 15 amino acids. CDR3 DNA sequence: TGCGCCAGCAGCTCTTACAGGGGGAATGAATTTGGCTACACCTTC. Amino acids: CASSSYRGNEFGYTF. Drawing the rest from reference TRBV5-1 and TRBJ1-2, the complete variable domain is KAGVTQTPRYLIKTRGQQVTLSCSPISGHRSVSWYQQTPGQGLQFLFEYFSETQRNKGNFPGRFSGRQFSNSRSEMNVSTLELGDSALYLCASSSYRGNEFGYTFGSGTRLTVV.

The chain links TRBV18 to TRBJ2-5; 9 bases map to TRBD1. The CDR3 has 16 residues. Germline CDR1 and CDR2: KGHSH and LQKENI. The J segment lost 2 bases and the V segment lost 1 base, leaving 5 bases of the junction unmatched. The CDR3 reads CASSPRRDRAQETQYF. CDR3 nucleotides: TGTGCCAGCTCACCACGGAGGGACAGGGCGCAAGAGACCCAGTACTTC.

This chain joins TRBV27 and TRBJ1-5, with D uncertain. Trimming pared 3 bases from V and 0 bases from J, leaving 9 bases between. Germline V gives CDR1 MNHEY, CDR2 SMNVEV (reference sequence). The CDR3 spans 15 residues. Written as DNA, the CDR3 is TGTGCCAGCAGTTTCTCGTTACTTAGCAATCAGCCCCAGCATTTT. This encodes CASSFSLLSNQPQHF.

This clone was observed a few times. The chain carries TRBV5-1 and TRBJ1-1, with D perhaps matching TRBD1 (5 bases). Germline V gene data show CDR1 as SGHRS and CDR2 as YFSETQ. The CDR3 is 15 residues long. Trimming pared 0 bases from V and 0 bases from J, leaving 9 bases between. This CDR3 is CASSLAGGLNTEAFF. The DNA of the CDR3 is TGCGCCAGCAGCTTGGCCGGGGGTTTGAACACTGAAGCTTTCTTT. Combining the CDR3 with reference TRBV5-1 and TRBJ1-1 gives the whole variable domain KAGVTQTPRYLIKTRGQQVTLSCSPISGHRSVSWYQQTPGQGLQFLFEYFSETQRNKGNFPGRFSGRQFSNSRSEMNVSTLELGDSALYLCASSLAGGLNTEAFFGQGTRLTVV.

The chain couples TRBV7-2 to TRBJ2-5, with D uncertain. This CDR3 has 13 residues. In germline, CDR1 is SGHTA, CDR2 FQGNSA. V lost 0 bases to trimming and J lost 7 bases, with 9 bases between them. The CDR3 here is CASSLAVRRTQYF. The CDR3 DNA follows: TGTGCCAGCAGCTTAGCTGTTCGCAGGACCCAGTACTTC.

The chain links TRBV6-6 to TRBJ2-2, with 7 bases aligning to TRBD1. Trimming cost V 6 bases and J 4 bases; bases outside gene matches: 8. This CDR3 region has 15 residues. Germline V gives CDR1 MNHNY, CDR2 SVGAGI (reference sequence). CDR3 region: CASRLGQTLTGELFF. As DNA, the CDR3 is TGTGCCAGCAGATTGGGACAGACCCTCACCGGGGAGCTGTTTTTT.

The rearrangement joins TRBV6-4 to TRBJ2-3, with 11 nucleotides matching TRBD2. V was clipped by 3 bases and J by 0 bases; unmatched bases: 2. CDR1 is MRHNA, CDR2 SNTAGT, per germline. The CDR3 totals 16 residues. The CDR3 sequence is CASSDTSGGSTDTQYF. The CDR3 bases are TGTGCCAGCAGTGATACTAGCGGGGGCAGCACAGATACGCAGTATTTT.

This clone was seen only once. The chain links TRBV4-2 to TRBJ2-5; 7 nucleotides agree with TRBD2. The CDR3 is 16 residues long. Germline loops: CDR1 LGHNA, CDR2 YNFKEQ. With V trimmed by 4 bases and J by 4 bases, 12 bases remained unmatched. CDR3 protein: CASSREEAGLRETQYF. The DNA for the CDR3 is TGTGCCAGCAGCCGAGAGGAAGCGGGACTTAGAGAGACCCAGTACTTC.

V gene TRBV7-9 combines with J gene TRBJ2-3, with D possibly being TRBD2 (7 bases). The CDR3 contains 16 residues. Germline V gene sequence: CDR1 SEHNR, CDR2 FQNEAQ (reference sequence). With 1 base removed from V and 2 bases from J, the gap between germline ends came to 13 bases. CDR3 DNA sequence: TGTGCCAGCAGCTTAGGGTGGGGGGGGCCCACAGATACGCAGTATTTT. Translation: CASSLGWGGPTDTQYF. The whole variable domain, remainder taken from reference TRBV7-9 and TRBJ2-3, is DTGVSQNPRHKITKRGQNVTFRCDPISEHNRLYWYRQTLGQGPEFLTYFQNEAQLEKSRLLSDRFSAERPKGSFSTLEIQRTEQGDSAMYLCASSLGWGGPTDTQYFGPGTRLTVL.

The chain links TRBV5-1 to TRBJ2-1; the D is unclear. The CDR3 is 14 residues long. V was shortened by 0 bases and J by 9 bases, with 13 bases between the two germline ends. In germline, CDR1 is SGHRS, CDR2 YFSETQ. CDR3 in amino acids: CASSLGMRFGEQFF. The CDR3 nucleotides read TGCGCCAGCAGCTTGGGGATGAGATTCGGTGAGCAGTTCTTC.

This sequence joins TRBV29-1 and TRBJ1-5; D not resolved. V shed 4 bases and J shed 1 base, with 11 bases lying between them. The CDR3 length is 14 residues. CDR1 and CDR2 (germline): SQVTM, ANQGSEA. CDR3 nucleotide sequence: TGCAGCGTTGGGGAACCATGGAGCAATCAGCCCCAGCATTTT. Amino acid sequence: CSVGEPWSNQPQHF.

This sequence joins TRBV27 and TRBJ2-2, with D possibly TRBD2 on 7 matching bases. Germline assignment: CDR1 MNHEY and CDR2 SMNVEV (reference sequence). V was shortened by 7 bases and J by 4 bases, with 19 bases between the two germline ends. There are 16 residues in the CDR3. The CDR3 sequence is CASTLKAGASTGELFF. For the CDR3, the DNA is TGTGCCAGCACGTTAAAGGCGGGGGCCAGCACCGGGGAGCTGTTTTTT.

This chain joins TRBV6-5 and TRBJ2-7; 10 bases line up with TRBD1. CDR3 length: 16 residues. Trimming cost V 1 base and J 6 bases; bases outside gene matches: 9. Germline V gene sequence: CDR1 MNHEY, CDR2 SVGAGI. The chain's CDR3 is CASSYLGQGRFGEQYF. CDR3 coding DNA: TGTGCCAGCAGTTACTTGGGACAGGGGAGATTCGGCGAGCAGTACTTC.

V usage is TRBV19 and J usage is TRBJ2-3; TRBD1 might be the D (5 bases). V lost 5 bases, J lost 0 bases, and 15 bases lay in between. Germline loops: CDR1 LNHDA, CDR2 SQIVND (reference sequence). The CDR3 runs to 16 residues. Here the CDR3 DNA reads TGTGCCAGTAGTTTTGGGGCTCAAAGGAGCACAGATACGCAGTATTTT. This codes for CASSFGAQRSTDTQYF.

The chain combines TRBV7-6 with TRBJ2-1, with 9 positions matching TRBD2. V trimming: 3 bases; J trimming: 3 bases; junction bases outside the gene matches: 6. CDR3 length: 16 residues. Germline-derived CDR1 and CDR2 are SGHVS and FNYEAQ. This CDR3 is CASSLVAGEYYNEQFF. CDR3 sequence (DNA): TGTGCCAGCAGCTTGGTAGCGGGGGAATACTACAATGAGCAGTTCTTC.

J is TRBJ2-7 and V is TRBV4-1; D may be TRBD2 (6 bases). The CDR3 has 16 amino acids. V was pared by 2 bases and J by 2 bases, with 16 bases between. CDR1 MGHRA and CDR2 YSYEKL come from the germline V gene. CDR3 coding DNA: TGCGCCAGCAGCCAATTCGGGAGCGAGGATACCTACGAGCAGTACTTC. Its protein product is CASSQFGSEDTYEQYF.

The rearrangement uses TRBV5-5 and TRBJ1-2, with a weak D call TRBD1 (5 bases). The CDR3 length is 16 residues. Per the germline V gene, CDR1 is SGHKS and CDR2 is YYEKEE (reference sequence). Trimming removed 5 bases at V and 5 bases at J, with 22 bases between. CDR3 sequence (DNA): TGTGCCAGCAGGGCCGGGACGAATTCGGAGGGGTATGGCTACACCTTC. Protein product: CASRAGTNSEGYGYTF.